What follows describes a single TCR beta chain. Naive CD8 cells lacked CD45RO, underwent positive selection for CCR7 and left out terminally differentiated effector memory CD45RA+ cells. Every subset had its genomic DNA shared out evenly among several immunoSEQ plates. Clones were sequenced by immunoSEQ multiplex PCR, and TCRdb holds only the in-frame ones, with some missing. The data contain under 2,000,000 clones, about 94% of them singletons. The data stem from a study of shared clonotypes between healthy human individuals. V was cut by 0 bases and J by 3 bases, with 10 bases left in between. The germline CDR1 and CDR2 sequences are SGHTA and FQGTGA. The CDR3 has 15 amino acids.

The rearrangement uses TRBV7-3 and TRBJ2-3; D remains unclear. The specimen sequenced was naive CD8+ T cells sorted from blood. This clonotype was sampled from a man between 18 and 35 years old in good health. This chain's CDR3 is CASSLTTLRTDTQYF. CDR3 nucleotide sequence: TGTGCCAGCAGCTTAACTACTCTTAGGACAGATACGCAGTATTTT.